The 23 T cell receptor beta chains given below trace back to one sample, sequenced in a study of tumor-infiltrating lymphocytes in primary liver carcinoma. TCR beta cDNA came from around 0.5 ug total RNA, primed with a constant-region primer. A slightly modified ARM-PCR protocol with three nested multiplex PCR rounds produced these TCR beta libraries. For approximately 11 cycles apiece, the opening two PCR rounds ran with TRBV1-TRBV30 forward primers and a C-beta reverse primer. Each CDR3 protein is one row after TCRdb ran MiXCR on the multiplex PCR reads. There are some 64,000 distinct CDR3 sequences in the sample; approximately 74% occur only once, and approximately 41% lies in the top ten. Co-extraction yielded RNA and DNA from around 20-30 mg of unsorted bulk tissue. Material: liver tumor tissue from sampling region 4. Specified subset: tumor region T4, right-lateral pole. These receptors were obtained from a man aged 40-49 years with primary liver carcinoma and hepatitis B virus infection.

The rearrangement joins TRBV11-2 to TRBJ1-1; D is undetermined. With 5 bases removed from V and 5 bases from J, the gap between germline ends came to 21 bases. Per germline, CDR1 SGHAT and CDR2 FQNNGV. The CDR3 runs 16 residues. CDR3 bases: TGTGCCAGCAGCCCATCCAGAGGGTTGGCGAAGACTGAAGCTTTCTTT. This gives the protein CASSPSRGLAKTEAFF. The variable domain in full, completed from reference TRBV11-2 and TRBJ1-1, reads EAGVAQSPRYKIIEKRQSVAFWCNPISGHATLYWYQQILGQGPKLLIQFQNNGVVDDSQLPKDRFSAERLKGVDSTLKIQPAKLEDSAVYLCASSPSRGLAKTEAFFGQGTRLTVV.

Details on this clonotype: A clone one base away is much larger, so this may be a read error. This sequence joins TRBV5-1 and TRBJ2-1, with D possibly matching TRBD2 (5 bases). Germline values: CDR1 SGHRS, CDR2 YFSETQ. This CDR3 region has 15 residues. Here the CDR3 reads CDSSLVGEPYNEQFF. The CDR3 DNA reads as TGCGACAGCAGCTTGGTTGGGGAGCCCTACAATGAGCAGTTCTTC.

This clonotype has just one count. CDR3 in amino acids: CASSQSGEGTDTQYF. The CDR3 coding sequence is TGCGCCAGCAGCCAATCTGGAGAGGGAACAGATACGCAGTATTTT. The genes are TRBV4-1 and TRBJ2-3; possibly TRBD2 for D (5 bases). V was pared by 2 bases and J by 3 bases, with 12 bases between. From germline, CDR1 is MGHRA and CDR2 YSYEKL. This CDR3 contains 15 residues.

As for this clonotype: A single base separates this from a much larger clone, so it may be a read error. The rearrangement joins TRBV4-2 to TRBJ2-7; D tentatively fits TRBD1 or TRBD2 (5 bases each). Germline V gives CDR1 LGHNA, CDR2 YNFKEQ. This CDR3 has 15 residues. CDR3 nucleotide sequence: TGTGCCAGCAGCCAAGAAAGGGACCGACTGTACGATCAGTACTTC. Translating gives CASSQERDRLYDQYF.

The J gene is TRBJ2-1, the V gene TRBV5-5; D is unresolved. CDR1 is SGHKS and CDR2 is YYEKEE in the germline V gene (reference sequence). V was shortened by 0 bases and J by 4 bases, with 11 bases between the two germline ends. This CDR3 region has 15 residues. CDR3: CASSLVPVQYNEQFF. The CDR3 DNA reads TGTGCCAGCAGCTTGGTTCCAGTACAGTACAATGAGCAGTTCTTC.

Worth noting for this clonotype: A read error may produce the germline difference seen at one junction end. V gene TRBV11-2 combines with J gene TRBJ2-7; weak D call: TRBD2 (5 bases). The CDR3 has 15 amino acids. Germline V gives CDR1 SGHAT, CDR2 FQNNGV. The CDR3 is CAGSLSSGITYEQYF. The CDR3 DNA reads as TGTGCCGGCAGCTTATCTTCGGGGATTACCTACGAGCAATACTTC.

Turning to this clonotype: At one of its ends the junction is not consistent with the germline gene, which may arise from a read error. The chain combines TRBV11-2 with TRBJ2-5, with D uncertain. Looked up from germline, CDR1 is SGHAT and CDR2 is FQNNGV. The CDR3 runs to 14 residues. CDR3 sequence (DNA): TGTGACAGCAGCTATCCGCCAGTCCAAGAGACCCAGTACTTC. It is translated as CDSSYPPVQETQYF.

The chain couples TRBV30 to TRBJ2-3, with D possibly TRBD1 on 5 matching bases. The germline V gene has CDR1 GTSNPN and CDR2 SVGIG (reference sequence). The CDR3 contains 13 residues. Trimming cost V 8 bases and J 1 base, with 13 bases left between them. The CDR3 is CARTRQCTDTQYF. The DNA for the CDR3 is TGTGCCAGGACACGTCAGTGCACAGATACGCAGTATTTT.

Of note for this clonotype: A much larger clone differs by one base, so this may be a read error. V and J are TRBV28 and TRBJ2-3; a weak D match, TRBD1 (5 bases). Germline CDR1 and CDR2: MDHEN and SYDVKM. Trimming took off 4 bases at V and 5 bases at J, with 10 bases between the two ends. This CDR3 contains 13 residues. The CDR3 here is CASSSTDIDTQYF. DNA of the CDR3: TGTGCCAGCAGTTCGACGGACATAGATACGCAGTATTTT.

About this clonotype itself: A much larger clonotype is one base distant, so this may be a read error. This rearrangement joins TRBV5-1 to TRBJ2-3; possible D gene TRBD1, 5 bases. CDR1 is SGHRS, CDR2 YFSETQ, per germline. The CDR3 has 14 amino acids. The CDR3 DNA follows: TGCACCAGCAGTCTTGGGGCGCGAGAGTTAACGCAGTATTTT. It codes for CTSSLGARELTQYF.

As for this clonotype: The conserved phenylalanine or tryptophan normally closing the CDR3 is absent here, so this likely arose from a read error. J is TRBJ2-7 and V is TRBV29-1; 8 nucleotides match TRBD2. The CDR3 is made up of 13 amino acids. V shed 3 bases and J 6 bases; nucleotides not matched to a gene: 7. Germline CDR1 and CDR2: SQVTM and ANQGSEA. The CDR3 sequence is CSVEGLAGPEQYT. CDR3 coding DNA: TGCAGCGTTGAGGGATTAGCGGGACCCGAGCAGTACACC.

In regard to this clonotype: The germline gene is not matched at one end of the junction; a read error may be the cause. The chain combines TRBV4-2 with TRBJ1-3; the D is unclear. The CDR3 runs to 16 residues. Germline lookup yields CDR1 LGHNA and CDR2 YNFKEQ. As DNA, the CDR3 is TGTACCAGCAGCCAAGATGTAGGCCTCGCTGAAAACACCATATATTTT. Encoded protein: CTSSQDVGLAENTIYF.

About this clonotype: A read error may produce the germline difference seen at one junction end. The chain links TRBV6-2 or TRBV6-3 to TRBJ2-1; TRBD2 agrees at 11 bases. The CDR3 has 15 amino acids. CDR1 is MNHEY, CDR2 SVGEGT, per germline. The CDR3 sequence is CAHSLAGGPANKQFF. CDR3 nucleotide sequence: TGTGCCCATTCCTTAGCGGGAGGGCCGGCCAATAAGCAGTTCTTC.

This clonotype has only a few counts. The CDR3 coding sequence is TGTGCCAGCAGCTTGGTCGCAGGGGGCACCGGGGAGCTGTTTTTT. Residues: CASSLVAGGTGELFF. The gene calls are TRBV5-6 and TRBJ2-2, with TRBD1 identical over 7 bases. Germline CDR1 reads SGHDT; CDR2 reads YYEEEE. The CDR3 totals 15 residues. V trimming: 0 bases; J trimming: 4 bases; junction bases outside the gene matches: 3.

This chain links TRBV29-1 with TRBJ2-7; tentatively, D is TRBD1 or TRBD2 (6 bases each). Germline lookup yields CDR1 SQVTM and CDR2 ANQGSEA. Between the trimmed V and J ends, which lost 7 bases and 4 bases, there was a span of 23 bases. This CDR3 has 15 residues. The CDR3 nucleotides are TGCAGCGCTAGGACGATGGGGGGCTTAATATACGAGCAGTACTTC. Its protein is CSARTMGGLIYEQYF.

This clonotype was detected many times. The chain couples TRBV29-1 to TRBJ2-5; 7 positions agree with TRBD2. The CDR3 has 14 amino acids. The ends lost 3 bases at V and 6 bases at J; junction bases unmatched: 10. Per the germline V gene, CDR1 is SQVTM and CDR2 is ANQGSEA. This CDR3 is CSVDFAGEGKTQYF. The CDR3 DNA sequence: TGCAGCGTTGATTTCGCGGGAGAGGGGAAGACCCAGTACTTC.

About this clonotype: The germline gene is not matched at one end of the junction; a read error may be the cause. CDR3 sequence (DNA): TGTGCCAGCACTACACAGGGGGCGTCGATCGAGCAGCACTTC. This translates into CASTTQGASIEQHF. The chain carries TRBV6-5 and TRBJ2-7; 9 nucleotides line up with TRBD1. Germline CDR1 reads MNHEY; CDR2 reads SVGAGI. There are 14 residues in the CDR3.

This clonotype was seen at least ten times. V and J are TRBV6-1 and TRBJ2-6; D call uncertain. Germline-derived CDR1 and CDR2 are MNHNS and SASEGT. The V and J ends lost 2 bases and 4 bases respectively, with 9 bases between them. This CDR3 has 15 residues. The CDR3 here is CASSEFSQGANVLTF. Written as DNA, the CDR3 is TGTGCCAGCAGTGAATTCTCCCAAGGGGCCAACGTCCTGACTTTC.

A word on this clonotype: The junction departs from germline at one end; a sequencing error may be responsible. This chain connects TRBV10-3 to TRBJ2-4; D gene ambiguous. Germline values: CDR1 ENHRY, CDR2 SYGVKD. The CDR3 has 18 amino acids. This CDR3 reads CAISGSIGSLQPKDIQYF. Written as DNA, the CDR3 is TGTGCCATCAGTGGGTCGATAGGGTCACTTCAACCCAAAGACATTCAGTACTTC.

In DNA form, the CDR3 reads TGTGCCAGGGGTAAAGGACAGGGGGATCAGCCCCAGCATTTT. Translation: CARGKGQGDQPQHF. This chain links TRBV19 with TRBJ1-5; TRBD1 matches at 10 bases. Trimming removed 9 bases from V and 5 bases from J; junction bases left unmatched: 7. The CDR3 sequence is 14 residues long. Germline CDR1 reads LNHDA; CDR2 reads SQIVND (reference sequence). Drawing the rest from reference TRBV19 and TRBJ1-5, the complete variable domain is DGGITQSPKYLFRKEGQNVTLSCEQNLNHDAMYWYRQDPGQGLRLIYYSQIVNDFQKGDIAEGYSVSREKKESFPLTVTSAQKNPTAFYLCARGKGQGDQPQHFGDGTRLSIL.

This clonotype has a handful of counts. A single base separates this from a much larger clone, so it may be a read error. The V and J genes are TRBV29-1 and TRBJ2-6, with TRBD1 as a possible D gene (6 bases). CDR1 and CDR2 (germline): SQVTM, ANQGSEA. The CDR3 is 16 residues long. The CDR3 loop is CSVFRDTDSGADVLTF. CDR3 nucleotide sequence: TGCAGCGTTTTCCGGGACACAGACTCTGGGGCCGACGTCCTGACTTTC. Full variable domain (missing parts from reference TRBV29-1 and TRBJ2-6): SAVISQKPSRDICQRGTSLTIQCQVDSQVTMMFWYRQQPGQSLTLIATANQGSEATYESGFVIDKFPISRPNLTFSTLTVSNMSPEDSSIYLCSVFRDTDSGADVLTFGAGSRLTVL.

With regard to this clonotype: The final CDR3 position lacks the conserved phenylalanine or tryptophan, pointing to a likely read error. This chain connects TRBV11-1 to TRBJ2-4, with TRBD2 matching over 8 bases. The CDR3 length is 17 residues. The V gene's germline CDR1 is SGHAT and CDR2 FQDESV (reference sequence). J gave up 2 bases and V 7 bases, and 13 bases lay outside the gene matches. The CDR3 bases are TGTGCCAGCAACTTTCCCGGGAGTAGCGGGACCAAAAACATTCAGTACTTA. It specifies CASNFPGSSGTKNIQYL.

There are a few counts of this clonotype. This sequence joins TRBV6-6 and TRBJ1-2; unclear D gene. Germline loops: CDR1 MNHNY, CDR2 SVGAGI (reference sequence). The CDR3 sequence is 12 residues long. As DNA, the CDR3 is TGTGTCACGTACTTCGGGTCCTATGGCTACACCTTC. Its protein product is CVTYFGSYGYTF.